These 27 T cell receptor beta chains were all obtained from the same sample, sequenced in a study of response to subunit inactivated influenza vaccine (dated by TCRdb to 2016 to 2019). Receptor amplification or capture employed RT-PCR. The sequencer was an Illumina HiSeq 2500. TCRdb passed the public sequencing reads through fastp at Q25 and MiXCR, retaining productive beta sequences. For every CDR3 protein sequence, its rows merge into one entry that carries the most common genes and DNA. For this sample the table gives 650,000 to 800,000 distinct CDR3 sequences, of which approximately 13% were detected only once. The ten largest account for around 6.5% of the sample. Sample: PBMCs from blood, taken less than 15 days before vaccination. The source is a middle-aged man who received an inactivated influenza vaccine. Donor details come from another sample of the same person, matched by shared clones.

As regards this clonotype: Just one base apart from a much larger clone, this may be a read error. The chain combines TRBV5-6 with TRBJ1-1; unclear D gene. The V gene's germline CDR1 is SGHDT and CDR2 YYEEEE. The CDR3 sequence is 13 residues long. Trimming removed 2 bases from V and 6 bases from J, with 11 bases in between. The CDR3, as DNA: TGTGCCAGCAGCTTTGGACCCAAACCTGAAGCTTTCTTT. Its translation: CASSFGPKPEAFF.

V and J are TRBV7-2 and TRBJ1-5; D not resolved. This CDR3 is built from 14 residues. The germline V gene encodes CDR1 SGHTA and CDR2 FQGNSA. Trimming removed 6 bases from V and 0 bases from J, with 9 bases in between. Written as DNA, the CDR3 is TGTGCCAGCAGGACGGAACATAGCAATCAGCCCCAGCATTTT. Translated: CASRTEHSNQPQHF.

The chain employs TRBV28 and TRBJ1-1; unclear D gene. The V end was cut by 2 bases, the J end by 0 bases, with 7 bases between. The CDR3 contains 14 residues. Per germline, CDR1 MDHEN and CDR2 SYDVKM. In nucleotides, the CDR3 is TGTGCCAGCAGTTTAACGAGGGTGAACACTGAAGCTTTCTTT. Translating gives CASSLTRVNTEAFF.

There are a few counts of this clonotype. The CDR3 sequence is CASSLTRYRRETQYF. As DNA, the CDR3 is TGTGCCAGCAGCTTAACTCGGTACAGACGGGAGACCCAGTACTTC. The chain uses TRBV7-2 and TRBJ2-5, with D unclear. Germline V gene lookup returns CDR1 SGHTA and CDR2 FQGNSA. Trimming removed 2 bases at V and 5 bases at J, with 15 bases between. CDR3 length: 15 amino acids.

This clonotype was observed many times. The V gene is TRBV6-5, the J gene TRBJ2-3; possible D gene TRBD1, 6 bases. In germline, CDR1 is MNHEY, CDR2 SVGAGI. The CDR3 is made up of 15 amino acids. V was pared by 8 bases and J by 1 base, with 16 bases between. Written as DNA, the CDR3 is TGTGCCAGCCGTCAGGGGTCTAGTGGCACAGATACGCAGTATTTT. It encodes CASRQGSSGTDTQYF.

This clonotype has just a few counts. The rearrangement uses TRBV18 and TRBJ2-7; D gene ambiguous. This CDR3 contains 13 residues. Germline-derived CDR1 and CDR2 are KGHSH and LQKENI. Trimming took 0 bases from V and 3 from J, leaving 6 bases between them. In DNA form, the CDR3 reads TGTGCCAGCTCACCACCAGGGATCTACGAGCAGTACTTC. Translating gives CASSPPGIYEQYF.

This clonotype was counted between two and nine times. The chain uses TRBV7-9 and TRBJ2-3; D call uncertain. CDR3 length: 11 residues. CDR1 SEHNR and CDR2 FQNEAQ come from the germline V gene (reference sequence). Between the trimmed V and J ends, which lost 10 bases and 2 bases, there was a span of 7 bases. The CDR3 bases are TGTGCCACCCTGCTCACAGATACGCAGTATTTT. Its protein product is CATLLTDTQYF.

The chain links TRBV20-1 to TRBJ2-7; TRBD2 might be the D (6 bases). Trimming shortened V by 0 bases and J by 1 base, and 16 bases separated the two germline ends. CDR3 size: 16 residues. CDR1 DFQATT and CDR2 SNEGSKA come from the germline V gene (reference sequence). In nucleotides, the CDR3 is TGCAGTGCTAGAGATAGTAGGAGGGGTACTTCCTACGAGCAGTACTTC. Translated, it gives CSARDSRRGTSYEQYF.

The table lists this clonotype with many counts. The chain combines TRBV5-1 with TRBJ1-1; 7 bases agree with TRBD1. With V trimmed by 1 base and J by 2 bases, 5 bases remained unmatched. The CDR3 has 15 amino acids. Germline loops: CDR1 SGHRS, CDR2 YFSETQ. The CDR3 coding sequence is TGCGCCAGCAGCTTGCAAGGAGGGGGCAACACTGAAGCTTTCTTT. Its protein product is CASSLQGGGNTEAFF.

The chain joins TRBV20-1 to TRBJ2-2; a possible D gene is TRBD1 (8 bases). CDR1 is DFQATT, CDR2 SNEGSKA, per germline (reference sequence). The V end was cut by 5 bases, the J end by 0 bases, with 16 bases between. This CDR3 has 16 residues. The CDR3 reads CSASDREGANTGELFF. For the CDR3, the DNA is TGCAGTGCTTCGGACAGGGAGGGGGCGAACACCGGGGAGCTGTTTTTT.

This clonotype has a count of ten or more. This chain uses TRBV4-3 with TRBJ2-7; a weak D match, TRBD2 (6 bases). V gave up 0 bases and J gave up 0 bases, with 15 bases separating them. Germline values: CDR1 LGHNA, CDR2 YSLEER. The CDR3 is 17 residues long. CDR3 region: CASSQDYPGVSSYEQYF. CDR3 in DNA: TGCGCCAGCAGCCAAGATTACCCGGGGGTGAGCTCCTACGAGCAGTACTTC.

This clonotype was detected a few times. V is TRBV12-3 or TRBV12-4 and J is TRBJ2-1, with D perhaps TRBD1 (5 bases). This CDR3 is built from 15 residues. The germline V and J ends were trimmed by 3 bases and 2 bases, with 11 bases remaining between them. The CDR3 protein is CASSFNRRPYNEQFF. The CDR3 DNA sequence: TGTGCCAGCAGTTTCAACAGGCGACCCTACAATGAGCAGTTCTTC.

This clonotype came up a few times. V gene TRBV4-3 combines with J gene TRBJ1-2, with a weak D call TRBD1 (6 bases). V was trimmed by 3 bases and J by 4 bases, leaving 15 bases between them. CDR1 and CDR2 (germline): LGHNA, YSLEER. The CDR3 is 15 residues long. CDR3 sequence (DNA): TGCGCCAGCAGCCAGGACAGCCGGGGAGTCTATGGCTACACCTTC. Its translation is CASSQDSRGVYGYTF.

This clonotype was detected many times. This rearrangement joins TRBV5-1 to TRBJ2-7; no definite D call. Germline CDR1 SGHRS, CDR2 YFSETQ. V was trimmed by 0 bases and J by 0 bases, leaving 7 bases between them. The CDR3 extends over 14 amino acids. The chain's CDR3 is CASSLVEPSYEQYF. CDR3 nucleotide sequence: TGCGCCAGCAGCTTGGTAGAACCCTCCTACGAGCAGTACTTC.

The V call is TRBV20-1, the J call TRBJ1-1; a possible D gene is TRBD1 (5 bases). Germline assignment: CDR1 DFQATT and CDR2 SNEGSKA (reference sequence). The V and J ends lost 1 base and 0 bases respectively, with 9 bases between them. The CDR3 is 14 residues long. DNA for the CDR3: TGCAGTGCTAGAGGCGGGGGGATGAACACTGAAGCTTTCTTT. Its protein is CSARGGGMNTEAFF.

This clonotype was observed at least ten times. For the CDR3, the DNA is TGCGCCAGCAGCCAACTGCCAGGCAATGAGCAGTTCTTC. Its translation is CASSQLPGNEQFF. The V gene is TRBV4-3, the J gene TRBJ2-1; D call uncertain. The CDR3 runs 13 residues. CDR1 LGHNA and CDR2 YSLEER come from the germline V gene. The germline V and J ends were trimmed by 2 bases and 6 bases, with 8 bases remaining between them.

The chain joins TRBV20-1 to TRBJ2-5; 7 positions agree with TRBD1. The CDR3 totals 14 residues. The germline V gene has CDR1 DFQATT and CDR2 SNEGSKA (reference sequence). Trimming removed 1 base from V and 4 bases from J; junction bases left unmatched: 6. CDR3 sequence: CSARATGAGETQYF. The CDR3, as DNA: TGCAGTGCTAGAGCCACAGGGGCAGGAGAGACCCAGTACTTC.

This clonotype was detected only a few times. V and J are TRBV5-6 and TRBJ2-7; D is unresolved. The CDR3 runs 12 residues. Germline V gene sequence: CDR1 SGHDT, CDR2 YYEEEE. The V gene lost 4 bases and the J gene lost 1 base, with 6 bases spanning the gap. The CDR3 coding sequence is TGTGCCAGCAGCGTACAGTCCTACGAGCAGTACTTC. Protein sequence: CASSVQSYEQYF.

The rearrangement links TRBV5-1 to TRBJ1-1; D is uncertain. This CDR3 has 15 residues. In germline, CDR1 is SGHRS, CDR2 YFSETQ. Between the trimmed V and J ends, which lost 0 bases and 4 bases, there was a span of 13 bases. The CDR3 is CASSLDGAWGTEAFF. The CDR3 DNA reads as TGCGCCAGCAGCTTGGACGGAGCCTGGGGCACTGAAGCTTTCTTT. The variable domain in full, with the rest retrieved from reference TRBV5-1 and TRBJ1-1, is KAGVTQTPRYLIKTRGQQVTLSCSPISGHRSVSWYQQTPGQGLQFLFEYFSETQRNKGNFPGRFSGRQFSNSRSEMNVSTLELGDSALYLCASSLDGAWGTEAFFGQGTRLTVV.

There are a few counts of this clonotype. The chain carries TRBV7-2 and TRBJ2-3; D possibly uses TRBD1 or TRBD2 (5 bases each). Germline V CDR1 and CDR2: SGHTA, FQGNSA. V was shortened by 5 bases and J by 0 bases, with 15 bases between the two germline ends. This CDR3 has 16 amino acids. The CDR3 loop is CASSPPGTLSTDTQYF. In DNA, the CDR3 is TGTGCCAGCAGCCCCCCCGGGACCCTAAGCACAGATACGCAGTATTTT.

V is TRBV30 and J is TRBJ1-6, with a possible D match to TRBD1 (5 bases). Trimming stripped 0 bases from V and 7 bases from J, with 13 bases between. The V gene's germline CDR1 is GTSNPN and CDR2 SVGIG (reference sequence). The CDR3 totals 15 residues. The CDR3 loop is CAWSVTRQGNSPLHF. The CDR3 DNA reads as TGTGCCTGGAGTGTGACTCGGCAGGGAAATTCACCCCTCCACTTT.

Written as DNA, the CDR3 is TGTGCCAGCAGCGTACTAGCGGGGTACACCGGGGAGCTGTTTTTT. Its translation is CASSVLAGYTGELFF. The chain links TRBV7-9 to TRBJ2-2, with 10 positions matching TRBD2. The germline gives CDR1 SEHNR, CDR2 FQNEAQ (reference sequence). V lost 5 bases and J lost 3; bases outside the gene matches: 3. The CDR3 has 15 residues.

This clonotype was observed a handful of times. The chain combines TRBV30 with TRBJ2-3; possible D gene TRBD1, 6 bases. CDR1 and CDR2 (germline): GTSNPN, SVGIG (reference sequence). V lost 2 bases, J lost 3 bases, and 9 bases lay in between. This CDR3 has 13 amino acids. In nucleotides, the CDR3 is TGTGCCTGGAGTTCACAGGGAACAGATACGCAGTATTTT. Protein product: CAWSSQGTDTQYF.

The chain employs TRBV7-3 and TRBJ2-7, with 8 bases lining up with TRBD2. J lost 1 base, V lost 3 bases, and 5 bases had no gene match. Germline assignment: CDR1 SGHTA and CDR2 FQGTGA. CDR3 length: 15 amino acids. The CDR3 loop reads CASSFGGRNSYEQYF. CDR3 nucleotide sequence: TGTGCCAGCAGCTTTGGCGGGAGGAATTCCTACGAGCAGTACTTC.

This chain uses TRBV20-1 with TRBJ2-7; D uncertain. Looked up from germline, CDR1 is DFQATT and CDR2 is SNEGSKA (reference sequence). The CDR3 totals 12 residues. V lost 2 bases, J lost 2 bases, and 7 bases lay in between. The CDR3: CSARLVPYEQYF. CDR3 nucleotides: TGCAGTGCTAGACTAGTCCCCTACGAGCAGTACTTC.

This clonotype has only a few counts. The V call is TRBV4-3, the J call TRBJ2-3; 10 nucleotides line up with TRBD2. The CDR3 covers 18 residues. The junction had 15 bases not matched to a gene; V was cut back by 0 bases and J by 9 bases. Germline CDR1 is LGHNA and CDR2 is YSLEER. In DNA, the CDR3 is TGCGCCAGCAGCCAAGATGACCTAGCGGGGGCCGAAGTGAGAACGCAGTATTTT. Translating it yields CASSQDDLAGAEVRTQYF.

This clonotype came up many times. The V and J genes are TRBV5-1 and TRBJ2-2; D gene uncertain. The CDR3 is made up of 13 amino acids. The V gene lost 4 bases and the J gene lost 1 base, with 5 bases spanning the gap. Germline lookup yields CDR1 SGHRS and CDR2 YFSETQ. CDR3 DNA sequence: TGCGCCAGCAGCCATGAGAACACCGGGGAGCTGTTTTTT. It is translated as CASSHENTGELFF. Combining the CDR3 with reference TRBV5-1 and TRBJ2-2 gives the whole variable domain KAGVTQTPRYLIKTRGQQVTLSCSPISGHRSVSWYQQTPGQGLQFLFEYFSETQRNKGNFPGRFSGRQFSNSRSEMNVSTLELGDSALYLCASSHENTGELFFGEGSRLTVL.